Below, one T cell receptor beta chain is given with its context. Its antigen is as yet unknown. The sample comes from a study of T cells expressing NK-cell markers. About the study: Out of eight donors sequenced, seven tested HCMV-seropositive and the remaining one seronegative.

TCRdb reprocessed the 5' RACE reads, keeping one entry per CDR3 protein, no DNA. This sample's clone table lists more than 90,000 distinct CDR3 sequences. Study conclusions and caveats: Of the CD8+ T cell pool in roughly 6 donors, roughly 1.0-8% was accounted for by dominant NKG2C+ clonotypes.

CDR1 is MNHEY, CDR2 SVGEGT, per germline. CDR3 length: 13 amino acids. The chain employs TRBV6-2 or TRBV6-3 and TRBJ2-7; TCRdb names TRBD2, which stays unverified in the absence of DNA. Sequencing used blood T cells: a sorted CD56 or NKG2C T cell subset, CD4+ or CD8+ T cells, or bulk PBMC T cells (not recorded which). The receptor's source is a woman between 18 and 70 years old in good health. This CDR3 reads CASSLLAAYEQYF.